This passage covers 15 T cell receptor beta chains from one sample sequenced in a study of spatial heterogeneity in lung cancer. Time point defined: sample taken at primary tumor resection. From tumor, nontumor lung or frozen PBMC, whole RNA was taken unsorted for sequencing. TCRdb reanalysed the 5' RACE reads using MiXCR and keeps one entry per CDR3 protein. Among around 89,000 distinct CDR3 sequences listed, less than 15% were seen once. The input for sequencing was PBMCs, taken at surgery. The receptors come from a male donor with early-stage non-small cell lung cancer.

This clonotype was picked up a small number of times. The chain is built from TRBV20-1 and TRBJ1-5; the match to TRBD1 covers 11 bases. J lost 0 bases, V lost 4 bases, and 8 bases had no gene match. Germline lookup yields CDR1 DFQATT and CDR2 SNEGSKA (reference sequence). This CDR3 has 17 residues. CDR3 residues: CSATPGTGGNSNQPQHF. For the CDR3, the DNA is TGCAGTGCTACCCCCGGGACAGGGGGGAATAGCAATCAGCCCCAGCATTTT.

This clonotype was seen only a few times. The chain has TRBV7-6 and TRBJ1-4; unclear D gene. Trimming pared 5 bases from V and 4 bases from J, leaving 14 bases between. The CDR3 contains 15 residues. Germline V gene data show CDR1 as SGHVS and CDR2 as FNYEAQ. The CDR3 is CASSAELGNNEKLFF. CDR3 sequence (DNA): TGTGCCAGCAGCGCAGAGTTGGGGAATAATGAAAAACTGTTTTTT.

The J gene is TRBJ1-2, the V gene TRBV7-2; 7 bases align to TRBD1. From germline, CDR1 is SGHTA and CDR2 FQGNSA. The CDR3 length is 16 residues. Germline trimming cut 5 bases from V and 6 bases from J; bases unmatched to any gene: 15. CDR3 loop: CASSAHQGGQGDGYTF. Here the CDR3 DNA reads TGTGCCAGCAGCGCACACCAAGGGGGCCAGGGAGATGGCTACACCTTC.

The V and J genes are TRBV20-1 and TRBJ2-2, with D perhaps given as TRBD1 or TRBD2 (5 bases each). The CDR3 totals 14 residues. Germline CDR1 reads DFQATT; CDR2 reads SNEGSKA (reference sequence). The V end lost 6 bases, the J end lost 9 bases, and 20 bases lay between the germline ends. CDR3 DNA sequence: TGCAGTGCCAACGAGGGGTCAGGGCACCGGGAGCTGTTTTTT. This translates into CSANEGSGHRELFF.

The chain has TRBV20-1 and TRBJ2-1, with TRBD2 identical over 9 bases. There are 14 residues in the CDR3. CDR1 and CDR2 (germline): DFQATT, SNEGSKA (reference sequence). After removal of 5 bases from V and 5 bases from J, the junction contained 7 bases not matched to a gene. CDR3 sequence (DNA): TGCAGTGCTTTCAGCGGGGGGTCCGACAATGAGCAGTTCTTC. It codes for CSAFSGGSDNEQFF.

The table lists this clonotype with a few counts. The rearrangement joins TRBV4-3 to TRBJ2-7; 9 nucleotides match TRBD1. The V gene end was trimmed by 2 bases and the J gene end by 5 bases; junction bases not matched to a gene: 7. The V gene's germline CDR1 is LGHNA and CDR2 YSLEER. This CDR3 region has 15 residues. CDR3 in amino acids: CASSQTRDRENEQYF. CDR3 coding DNA: TGCGCCAGCAGCCAAACGCGGGACAGGGAAAACGAGCAGTACTTC.

The chain combines TRBV2 with TRBJ1-5, with 9 bases matching TRBD1. This CDR3 is 15 amino acids long. In germline, CDR1 is SNHLY, CDR2 FYNNEI. V trimming: 8 bases; J trimming: 7 bases; junction bases outside the gene matches: 12. CDR3 region: CASLAEGTGNQPQHF. Here the CDR3 DNA reads TGTGCCAGCCTTGCCGAGGGGACAGGGAACCAGCCCCAGCATTTT.

This clonotype was observed a few times. The CDR3 coding sequence is TGTGCCAGCAGCTGGACAGGGGGGGATCAGCCCCAGCATTTT. It translates to CASSWTGGDQPQHF. The V call is TRBV27, the J call TRBJ1-5; 10 bases line up with TRBD1. The trim removed 6 bases at V and 5 bases at J, leaving 4 bases unmatched. Per germline, CDR1 MNHEY and CDR2 SMNVEV (reference sequence). The CDR3 extends over 14 amino acids.

This clonotype showed up just a few times. V is TRBV4-3 and J is TRBJ2-7; 14 bases match TRBD2. CDR1 LGHNA and CDR2 YSLEER come from the germline V gene. V shed 4 bases, J shed 1 base, and the junction held 9 bases outside the gene matches. This CDR3 is built from 18 residues. CDR3 sequence reads: CASSLTGTSGGHSYEQYF. In DNA form, the CDR3 reads TGCGCCAGCAGCCTAACCGGGACTAGCGGGGGTCATTCCTACGAGCAGTACTTC.

The table lists this clonotype with a few counts. This CDR3 reads CSAHENSNQPQHF. CDR3 bases: TGCAGTGCGCATGAGAATAGCAATCAGCCCCAGCATTTT. The rearrangement links TRBV20-1 to TRBJ1-5; D not resolved. This CDR3 contains 13 residues. Germline V gene sequence: CDR1 DFQATT, CDR2 SNEGSKA (reference sequence). V gave up 6 bases and J gave up 0 bases, with 9 bases separating them.

This clonotype was observed a handful of times. The gene calls are TRBV7-8 and TRBJ2-1; 8 positions match TRBD2. The V and J ends lost 2 bases and 4 bases, in that order; junction bases with no gene match: 1. CDR3 size: 14 residues. Germline V CDR1 and CDR2: SGHVS, FQNEAQ. The CDR3 DNA is TGTGCCAGCAGCTTACCGGGGGGGTACAATGAGCAGTTCTTC. Translating it yields CASSLPGGYNEQFF.

This clonotype was counted between two and nine times. The chain combines TRBV6-6 with TRBJ1-5; the match to TRBD1 covers 9 bases. This CDR3 is built from 16 residues. With 2 bases clipped from V and 8 bases from J, the junction kept 10 bases outside the gene matches. Germline values: CDR1 MNHNY, CDR2 SVGAGI (reference sequence). The CDR3 coding sequence is TGTGCCAGCAGTTACCCGAGGGACAGGGCCAGCGAGCCCCAGCATTTT. Its protein product is CASSYPRDRASEPQHF.

This clonotype was detected a few times. This rearrangement joins TRBV11-2 to TRBJ2-2; D gene ambiguous. The germline V gene encodes CDR1 SGHAT and CDR2 FQNNGV. CDR3 length: 14 amino acids. With 5 bases removed from V and 4 bases from J, the gap between germline ends came to 11 bases. CDR3 DNA: TGTGCCAGCAGCGTCAATAGAGCCACCGGGGAGCTGTTTTTT. Translating it yields CASSVNRATGELFF.

This chain's CDR3 is CASSLQGATTEAFF. Written as DNA, the CDR3 is TGTGCCAGCAGTTTACAGGGGGCGACCACTGAAGCTTTCTTT. The chain uses TRBV12-3 or TRBV12-4 and TRBJ1-1; 8 positions match TRBD1. With V trimmed by 2 bases and J by 4 bases, 3 bases remained unmatched. The CDR3 is 14 residues long.

This clonotype was counted between two and nine times. This chain links TRBV11-1 with TRBJ2-7; no clear D. CDR1 is SGHAT and CDR2 is FQDESV in the germline V gene (reference sequence). The germline V and J ends were trimmed by 5 bases and 9 bases, with 17 bases remaining between them. CDR3 size: 13 residues. The CDR3, as DNA: TGTGCCAGCAGCCAAAACCCCACCTTTGGGCAGTACTTC. Translated, it gives CASSQNPTFGQYF.